The 32 T cell receptor beta chains below come from one sample, sequenced in a study of blood T cell repertoires in COVID-19. Sequenced by immunoSEQ multiplex PCR; TCRdb stores in-frame clones only, minus some. The sample consists of more than 150,000 clones, about nine tenths of them appearing once. Source material: peripheral blood. These receptors came from a middle-aged man with acute or convalescent COVID-19.

The chain couples TRBV5-5 to TRBJ1-6; TRBD1 matches at 9 bases. This CDR3 contains 14 residues. Unmatched junction bases numbered 5, after V lost 3 bases and J lost 10 bases. The V gene's germline CDR1 is SGHKS and CDR2 YYEKEE (reference sequence). The DNA for the CDR3 is TGTGCCAGCAGCTCCGGGACAGGGATGTCACCCCTCCACTTT. This codes for CASSSGTGMSPLHF.

The chain uses TRBV10-3 and TRBJ2-1; TRBD2 agrees at 8 bases. V lost 3 bases to trimming and J lost 4 bases; unmatched junction nucleotides: 8. The CDR3 is made up of 16 amino acids. CDR1 is ENHRY and CDR2 is SYGVKD in the germline V gene. The CDR3 DNA follows: TGTGCCATCAGTGAATCCCGGGGGGGGCCGTACAATGAGCAGTTCTTC. It codes for CAISESRGGPYNEQFF.

The rearrangement uses TRBV5-4 and TRBJ1-1; D may be TRBD1 (5 bases). Germline CDR1 SGHNT, CDR2 YYREEE (reference sequence). This CDR3 spans 15 amino acids. V lost 0 bases and J 0 bases, leaving 9 bases between the germline ends. CDR3 sequence: CASSLEAGMNTEAFF. CDR3 in DNA: TGTGCCAGCAGCTTGGAGGCAGGGATGAACACTGAAGCTTTCTTT.

The chain uses TRBV5-1 and TRBJ2-1; 9 positions agree with TRBD1. This CDR3 is 16 amino acids long. Germline V gene lookup returns CDR1 SGHRS and CDR2 YFSETQ. J was trimmed by 0 bases and V by 1 base; bases with no gene match: 2. As DNA, the CDR3 is TGCGCCAGCAGCTTGCAACAGGGGGCCTCCTACAATGAGCAGTTCTTC. As protein: CASSLQQGASYNEQFF. The entire variable domain, with the rest obtained from reference TRBV5-1 and TRBJ2-1, is as follows: KAGVTQTPRYLIKTRGQQVTLSCSPISGHRSVSWYQQTPGQGLQFLFEYFSETQRNKGNFPGRFSGRQFSNSRSEMNVSTLELGDSALYLCASSLQQGASYNEQFFGPGTRLTVL.

The chain combines TRBV5-1 with TRBJ2-5, with D maybe TRBD1 (6 bases). CDR1 is SGHRS, CDR2 YFSETQ, per germline. The ends were cut back, 2 bases at V and 2 bases at J, with 7 bases in the middle. This CDR3 has 13 residues. CDR3 bases: TGCGCCAGCAGCTTTCAGGGGCAAGAGACCCAGTACTTC. Amino acids: CASSFQGQETQYF.

This chain uses TRBV5-1 with TRBJ1-1; the match to TRBD1 covers 9 bases. V shed 4 bases and J 5 bases; nucleotides not matched to a gene: 9. Germline CDR1 and CDR2: SGHRS and YFSETQ. The CDR3 is 15 amino acids. CDR3 nucleotides: TGCGCCAGCAGCGTGGGACAGGGTTTGGTTACTGAAGCTTTCTTT. Its protein product is CASSVGQGLVTEAFF. Together with reference TRBV5-1 and TRBJ1-1, the CDR3 gives the full variable domain: KAGVTQTPRYLIKTRGQQVTLSCSPISGHRSVSWYQQTPGQGLQFLFEYFSETQRNKGNFPGRFSGRQFSNSRSEMNVSTLELGDSALYLCASSVGQGLVTEAFFGQGTRLTVV.

The genes are TRBV2 and TRBJ1-2; a possible D gene is TRBD1 (5 bases). The germline gives CDR1 SNHLY, CDR2 FYNNEI. The CDR3 consists of 14 residues. The V and J ends lost 4 bases and 1 base respectively, with 10 bases between them. CDR3 DNA: TGTGCCAGCAGTGGGGGCCGAAGTAACTATGGCTACACCTTC. The encoded protein is CASSGGRSNYGYTF.

The chain is built from TRBV7-2 and TRBJ2-1, with D perhaps TRBD2 (5 bases). From germline, CDR1 is SGHTA and CDR2 FQGNSA. This CDR3 has 14 amino acids. V lost 0 bases and J 10 bases, leaving 13 bases between the germline ends. The chain's CDR3 is CASSLAFTRAEQFF. CDR3 nucleotides: TGTGCCAGCAGCTTAGCTTTCACTAGGGCAGAGCAGTTCTTC.

This chain joins TRBV3-1 (or the pseudogene TRBV3-2) and TRBJ1-1; no definite D call. The germline gives CDR1 LGHDT, CDR2 YNNKEL (reference sequence). Trimming took off 4 bases at V and 0 bases at J, with 12 bases between the two ends. CDR3 length equals 15 residues. The CDR3 bases are TGTGCCAGCAGCCGGAGGGCAGCACTGAACACTGAAGCTTTCTTT. Translated, it gives CASSRRAALNTEAFF.

This sequence joins TRBV10-2 and TRBJ1-5; 9 bases fit TRBD1. With V trimmed by 5 bases and J by 1 base, 6 bases remained unmatched. The CDR3 has 16 amino acids. CDR1 and CDR2 from the germline V gene are WSHSY and SAAADI. In DNA, the CDR3 is TGCGCCAGCAGTCCACAGGGGGCGCCCAGCAATCAGCCCCAGCATTTT. Residues: CASSPQGAPSNQPQHF.

This chain uses TRBV28 with TRBJ1-1, with D perhaps matching TRBD1 (6 bases). Germline V lookup: CDR1 MDHEN, CDR2 SYDVKM. CDR3 length: 15 residues. V lost 5 bases, J lost 8 bases, and 21 bases lay in between. CDR3 residues: CASSRGGGPIAEAFF. As DNA, the CDR3 is TGTGCCAGCAGTCGGGGGGGCGGACCAATCGCAGAAGCTTTCTTT.

The chain couples TRBV5-6 to TRBJ1-4; 8 nucleotides agree with TRBD1. The CDR3 totals 16 residues. Germline assignment: CDR1 SGHDT and CDR2 YYEEEE. The V gene end was trimmed by 0 bases and the J gene end by 1 base; junction bases not matched to a gene: 2. The CDR3 region is CASSLGGQGTNEKLFF. The CDR3 DNA reads as TGTGCCAGCAGCTTGGGTGGACAGGGAACTAATGAAAAACTGTTTTTT.

The rearrangement links TRBV27 to TRBJ2-7; 7 bases line up with TRBD1. The CDR3 is made up of 15 amino acids. Per germline, CDR1 MNHEY and CDR2 SMNVEV (reference sequence). J lost 0 bases, V lost 6 bases, and 8 bases had no gene match. The CDR3 reads CASRATGSLSYEQYF. CDR3 DNA: TGTGCCAGCAGGGCGACAGGGTCCCTCTCCTACGAGCAGTACTTC.

The chain links TRBV19 to TRBJ1-3; D uncertain. Trimming removed 1 base at V and 3 bases at J, with 10 bases between. Germline loops: CDR1 LNHDA, CDR2 SQIVND (reference sequence). This CDR3 spans 15 amino acids. CDR3 protein: CASSIGAAYGNTIYF. The CDR3 nucleotides are TGTGCCAGTAGTATAGGGGCAGCCTATGGAAACACCATATATTTT.

This chain connects TRBV7-8 to TRBJ2-3; D is uncertain. The CDR3 has 17 amino acids. Germline values: CDR1 SGHVS, CDR2 FQNEAQ. V dropped 0 bases and J dropped 0 bases, with 13 bases sitting between them. DNA of the CDR3: TGTGCCAGCAGCTTAGCAACGCGCGGCCTGAGCACAGATACGCAGTATTTT. Translated: CASSLATRGLSTDTQYF.

The rearrangement uses TRBV5-1 and TRBJ1-2; TRBD1 matches 9 bases. The CDR3 is 14 amino acids. Looked up from germline, CDR1 is SGHRS and CDR2 is YFSETQ. V lost 4 bases and J lost 8; bases outside the gene matches: 9. In DNA form, the CDR3 reads TGCGCCAGCAGCCCCGGGACAGGGATTCAAGGCTACACCTTC. Translation gives CASSPGTGIQGYTF.

This chain uses TRBV3-1 (or the pseudogene TRBV3-2) with TRBJ2-7; possible D gene TRBD1, 5 bases. This CDR3 comprises 15 residues. With 4 bases removed from V and 4 bases from J, the gap between germline ends came to 17 bases. Germline CDR1 LGHDT, CDR2 YNNKEL (reference sequence). The CDR3 here is CASSRPQGREYEQYF. The CDR3 bases are TGTGCCAGCAGCCGACCCCAGGGTAGGGAATACGAGCAGTACTTC.

The V and J genes are TRBV25-1 and TRBJ2-5; the D gene is possibly TRBD1 (6 bases). With 4 bases removed from V and 5 bases from J, the gap between germline ends came to 14 bases. CDR1 and CDR2 (germline): MGHDK, SYGVNS. This CDR3 spans 14 amino acids. CDR3 sequence reads: CASSGWTAPETQYF. DNA for the CDR3: TGTGCCAGCAGTGGGTGGACAGCCCCTGAGACCCAGTACTTC.

The chain carries TRBV27 and TRBJ1-6; 9 nucleotides match TRBD1. V was pared by 3 bases and J by 0 bases, with 12 bases of the junction left unmatched. CDR1 is MNHEY and CDR2 is SMNVEV in the germline V gene (reference sequence). This CDR3 comprises 20 residues. CDR3 sequence reads: CASSFKPGTGLPSYNSPLHF. The CDR3 nucleotides read TGTGCCAGCAGTTTCAAACCTGGGACAGGGTTACCCTCCTATAATTCACCCCTCCACTTT.

The chain employs TRBV5-4 and TRBJ2-7; 12 bases fit TRBD1. After removal of 3 bases from V and 6 bases from J, the junction contained 7 bases not matched to a gene. CDR3 length: 15 residues. The germline V gene encodes CDR1 SGHNT and CDR2 YYREEE (reference sequence). CDR3 DNA: TGTGCCAGCAGCTCATCGGGACAGGGGGCATTCGAGCAGTACTTC. Protein product: CASSSSGQGAFEQYF. Combining the CDR3 with reference TRBV5-4 and TRBJ2-7 gives the whole variable domain ETGVTQSPTHLIKTRGQQVTLRCSSQSGHNTVSWYQQALGQGPQFIFQYYREEENGRGNFPPRFSGLQFPNYSSELNVNALELDDSALYLCASSSSGQGAFEQYFGPGTRLTVT.

The chain recombines TRBV28 with TRBJ1-2; 7 bases match TRBD1. Trimming removed 4 bases from V and 4 bases from J; junction bases left unmatched: 18. Looked up from germline, CDR1 is MDHEN and CDR2 is SYDVKM. The CDR3 runs to 18 residues. CDR3 residues: CASSSPPTGPLEGYGYTF. The CDR3 DNA follows: TGTGCCAGCAGTTCACCCCCGACAGGGCCCTTGGAGGGCTATGGCTACACCTTC.

The chain uses TRBV5-8 and TRBJ1-5; D is possibly TRBD1 (5 bases). This CDR3 comprises 16 residues. Between the trimmed V and J ends, which lost 0 bases and 2 bases, there was a span of 12 bases. Germline V gene data show CDR1 as SGHTS and CDR2 as YDEGEE. CDR3: CASSLVAGVGNQPQHF. The DNA for the CDR3 is TGTGCCAGCAGCTTGGTTGCGGGGGTGGGCAATCAGCCCCAGCATTTT.

J is TRBJ2-7 and V is TRBV7-2, with a possible D match to TRBD1 (6 bases). Germline V CDR1 and CDR2: SGHTA, FQGNSA. The V end was cut by 0 bases, the J end by 3 bases, with 12 bases between. The CDR3 is 15 amino acids. The CDR3 spells CASSLAGTSFYEQYF. The CDR3 DNA reads TGTGCCAGCAGCTTAGCGGGGACAAGCTTCTACGAGCAGTACTTC.

The chain couples TRBV9 to TRBJ2-2; D is possibly TRBD1 (6 bases). This CDR3 is 14 amino acids long. Trimming shortened V by 0 bases and J by 4 bases, and 7 bases separated the two germline ends. The V gene's germline CDR1 is SGDLS and CDR2 YYNGEE. CDR3 nucleotide sequence: TGTGCCAGCAGCGTAGAGGGGGTCACCGGGGAGCTGTTTTTT. Its translation is CASSVEGVTGELFF.

J is TRBJ1-2 and V is TRBV18; D possibly corresponds to TRBD1 (6 bases). The V end lost 0 bases, the J end lost 2 bases, and 10 bases lay between the germline ends. Germline lookup yields CDR1 KGHSH and CDR2 LQKENI. The CDR3 runs 15 residues. Written as DNA, the CDR3 is TGTGCCAGCTCACCACCATCAGGGGACAACTATGGCTACACCTTC. Translated: CASSPPSGDNYGYTF. Combining the CDR3 with reference TRBV18 and TRBJ1-2 gives the whole variable domain NAGVMQNPRHLVRRRGQEARLRCSPMKGHSHVYWYRQLPEEGLKFMVYLQKENIIDESGMPKERFSAEFPKEGPSILRIQQVVRGDSAAYFCASSPPSGDNYGYTFGSGTRLTVV.

This chain connects TRBV12-3 or TRBV12-4 to TRBJ2-7; D is possibly TRBD2 (5 bases). The CDR3 contains 12 residues. The V gene lost 5 bases and the J gene lost 3 bases, with 8 bases spanning the gap. CDR3 in amino acids: CASSPGDYEQYF. CDR3 nucleotides: TGTGCCAGCAGTCCCGGGGACTACGAGCAGTACTTC.

This clone is a singleton in its sample. The chain couples TRBV30 to TRBJ2-7; D remains unclear. Germline loops: CDR1 GTSNPN, CDR2 SVGIG (reference sequence). V was cut by 0 bases and J by 2 bases, with 8 bases left in between. This CDR3 region has 13 residues. CDR3 nucleotides: TGTGCCTGGAGTGTGGCAGACACCTACGAGCAGTACTTC. Translated, it gives CAWSVADTYEQYF.

V usage is TRBV4-3 and J usage is TRBJ2-7, with 10 bases aligning to TRBD1. CDR1 LGHNA and CDR2 YSLEER come from the germline V gene. The CDR3 covers 16 residues. Trimming at V came to 3 bases and at J to 2 bases, leaving 7 bases not matched to a gene. CDR3 loop: CASSQVPGTGAYEQYF. CDR3 DNA: TGCGCCAGCAGCCAGGTGCCCGGGACAGGGGCCTACGAGCAGTACTTC.

V is TRBV6-5 and J is TRBJ2-7; 7 bases are shared with TRBD1. The ends lost 8 bases at V and 0 bases at J; junction bases unmatched: 7. The CDR3 spans 14 residues. The V gene's germline CDR1 is MNHEY and CDR2 SVGAGI. In DNA, the CDR3 is TGTGCCAGCGGGGACGCAGGGGGCTCCTACGAGCAGTACTTC. It specifies CASGDAGGSYEQYF.

The chain recombines TRBV5-1 with TRBJ2-1; tentatively, D is TRBD2 (5 bases). CDR3 size: 16 residues. The ends were cut back, 0 bases at V and 3 bases at J, with 13 bases in the middle. Germline V gene sequence: CDR1 SGHRS, CDR2 YFSETQ. CDR3: CASSLGLLRDYNEQFF. For the CDR3, the DNA is TGCGCCAGCAGCTTGGGACTACTTAGGGACTACAATGAGCAGTTCTTC. Drawing the rest from reference TRBV5-1 and TRBJ2-1, the complete variable domain is KAGVTQTPRYLIKTRGQQVTLSCSPISGHRSVSWYQQTPGQGLQFLFEYFSETQRNKGNFPGRFSGRQFSNSRSEMNVSTLELGDSALYLCASSLGLLRDYNEQFFGPGTRLTVL.

The J gene is TRBJ1-1, the V gene TRBV4-3; a weak D match, TRBD1 (6 bases). The germline gives CDR1 LGHNA, CDR2 YSLEER. The CDR3 extends over 15 amino acids. V was clipped by 4 bases and J by 2 bases, with 14 bases between them. The CDR3 DNA sequence: TGCGCCAGCAGCCTCAGGGGACACAGCAACACTGAAGCTTTCTTT. Amino acids: CASSLRGHSNTEAFF.

The chain recombines TRBV6-6 with TRBJ1-1, with TRBD1 as a possible D gene (6 bases). This CDR3 contains 15 residues. Germline V gene lookup returns CDR1 MNHNY and CDR2 SVGAGI (reference sequence). Deletions cut 2 bases from V and 1 base from J, with 11 bases between. The CDR3 protein is CASSYPIQGNTEAFF. CDR3 in DNA: TGTGCCAGCAGTTACCCCATACAGGGGAACACTGAAGCTTTCTTT.